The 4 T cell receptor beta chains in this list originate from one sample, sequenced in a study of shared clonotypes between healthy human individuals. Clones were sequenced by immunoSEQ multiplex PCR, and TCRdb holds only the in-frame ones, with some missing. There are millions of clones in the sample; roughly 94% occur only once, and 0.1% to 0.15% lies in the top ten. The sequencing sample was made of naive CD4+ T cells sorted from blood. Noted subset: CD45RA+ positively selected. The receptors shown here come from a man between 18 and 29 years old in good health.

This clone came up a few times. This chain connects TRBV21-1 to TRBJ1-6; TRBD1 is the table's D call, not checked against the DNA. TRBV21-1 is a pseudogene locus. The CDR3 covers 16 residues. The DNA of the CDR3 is TGTGCCGGACAAGGATACGAATTTAATGTTAATTCACCCCTCCACTTT. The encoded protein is CAGQGYEFNVNSPLHF.

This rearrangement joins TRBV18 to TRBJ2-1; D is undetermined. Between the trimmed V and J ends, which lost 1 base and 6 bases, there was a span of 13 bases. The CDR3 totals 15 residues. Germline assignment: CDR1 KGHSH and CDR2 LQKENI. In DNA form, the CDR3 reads TGTGCCAGCTCACCACTTCCGAGTTCCGTCAATGAGCAGTTCTTC. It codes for CASSPLPSSVNEQFF.

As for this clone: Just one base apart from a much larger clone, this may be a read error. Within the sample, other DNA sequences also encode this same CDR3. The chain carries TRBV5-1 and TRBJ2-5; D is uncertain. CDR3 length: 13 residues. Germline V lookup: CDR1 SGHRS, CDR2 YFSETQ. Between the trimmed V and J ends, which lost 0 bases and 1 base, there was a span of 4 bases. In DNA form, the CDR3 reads TGCGCCAGCAGCTTGGGCGGCCAAGAGACCCAGTACTTC. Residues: CASSLGGQETQYF. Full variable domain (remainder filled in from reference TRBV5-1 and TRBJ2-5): KAGVTQTPRYLIKTRGQQVTLSCSPISGHRSVSWYQQTPGQGLQFLFEYFSETQRNKGNFPGRFSGRQFSNSRSEMNVSTLELGDSALYLCASSLGGQETQYFGPGTRLLVL.

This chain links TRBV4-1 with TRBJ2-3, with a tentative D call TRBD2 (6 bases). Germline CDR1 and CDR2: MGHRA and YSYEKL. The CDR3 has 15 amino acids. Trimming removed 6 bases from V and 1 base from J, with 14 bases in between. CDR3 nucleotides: TGCGCCAGCAGTCCCAGCGGAGGGGGCACAGATACGCAGTATTTT. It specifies CASSPSGGGTDTQYF.